The rows below give T cell receptor beta chains drawn from one sample of a study of T cell repertoires in cytomegalovirus infection. TCRdb used MiXCR to reprocess the reads, holding one entry per CDR3 protein. Among 150,000 to 200,000 distinct CDR3 sequences listed, 28% were seen once. Specimen: PBMCs. The receptor source for this set is a human donor in good health (CMV status not recorded). Some clones in this sample may be carry-over from other donors' samples. The CDR3 runs from the conserved cysteine through the conserved F or W. Fields, in order: CDR3 protein, V gene, J gene.

CASSPSGPLTDTQYF	TRBV7-2	TRBJ2-3
CASSFSGTGSDNEQFF	TRBV7-2	TRBJ2-1
CASSSLGGAGGYTF	TRBV7-2	TRBJ1-2
CASSLKDRGQPYTEAFF	TRBV7-6	TRBJ1-1
CASSQWLGVQDTEAFF	TRBV7-9	TRBJ1-1
CASSPLAGISYEQYF	TRBV7-8	TRBJ2-7
CASRGSENEQFF	TRBV7-3	TRBJ2-1
CASSYSWDNEQFF	TRBV6-6	TRBJ2-1
CAITQGTSGGNLDTQYF	TRBV10-3	TRBJ2-3
CASSPSAKHGKNIQYF	TRBV4-1	TRBJ2-4
CASSLDIGGNNEQFF	TRBV7-2	TRBJ2-1
CASSLSDGGTEAFF	TRBV11-2	TRBJ1-1
CASSMTGGSQPQHF	TRBV19	TRBJ1-5
CASSADSNNEQFF	TRBV6-4	TRBJ2-1
CASLYANYGYTF	TRBV2	TRBJ1-2
CASSLARDRLLNTQYF	TRBV14	TRBJ2-3
CASSTPAAPLAQYF	TRBV11-2	TRBJ2-3
CASSQVGALRGTEAFF	TRBV4-1	TRBJ1-1
CASSQDPQGGNTEAFF	TRBV4-3	TRBJ1-1
CASTLGGQGETQYF	TRBV2	TRBJ2-5
CASRTFGLAETQYF	TRBV7-6	TRBJ2-5
CASSQEGRALEAFF	TRBV7-2	TRBJ1-1
CASRESGRLDTGELFF	TRBV19	TRBJ2-2
CASSLAGTGNTDTQYF	TRBV12-3/TRBV12-4	TRBJ2-3
CASSPTLWEGRGDTQYF	TRBV7-2	TRBJ2-3
CASSLELGGNTEAFF	TRBV7-9	TRBJ1-1
CASSRIPGQTAYEQYF	TRBV6-6	TRBJ2-7